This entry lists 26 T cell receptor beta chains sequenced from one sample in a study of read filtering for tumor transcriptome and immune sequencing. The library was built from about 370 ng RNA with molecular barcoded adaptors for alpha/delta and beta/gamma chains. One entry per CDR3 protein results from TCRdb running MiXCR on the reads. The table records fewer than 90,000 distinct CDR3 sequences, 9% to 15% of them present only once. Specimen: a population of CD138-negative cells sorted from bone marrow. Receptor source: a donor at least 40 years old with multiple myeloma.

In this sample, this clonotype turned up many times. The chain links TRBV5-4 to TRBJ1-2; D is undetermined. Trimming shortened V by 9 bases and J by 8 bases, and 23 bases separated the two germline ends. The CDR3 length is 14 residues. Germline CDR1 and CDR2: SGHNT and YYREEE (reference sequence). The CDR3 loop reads CATLTGGRRRGYTF. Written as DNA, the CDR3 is TGTGCCACCCTGACCGGCGGGCGCCGACGGGGCTACACCTTC.

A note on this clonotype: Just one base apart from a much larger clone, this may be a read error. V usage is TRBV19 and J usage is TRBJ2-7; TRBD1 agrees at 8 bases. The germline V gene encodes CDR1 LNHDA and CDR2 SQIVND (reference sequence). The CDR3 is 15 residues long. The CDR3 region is CVSSKGQGASYEQYF. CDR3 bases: TGTGTCAGTAGTAAAGGGCAGGGGGCCTCCTACGAGCAGTACTTC.

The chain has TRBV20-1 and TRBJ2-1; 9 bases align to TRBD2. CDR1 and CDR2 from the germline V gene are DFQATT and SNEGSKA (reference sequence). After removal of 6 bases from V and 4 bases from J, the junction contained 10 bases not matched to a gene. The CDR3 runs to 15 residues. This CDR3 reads CSARPRSGGYNEQFF. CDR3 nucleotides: TGCAGTGCCAGACCCCGTAGCGGGGGATACAATGAGCAGTTCTTC.

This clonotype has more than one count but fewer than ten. The CDR3 loop is CSALTPFNQPQHF. In DNA, the CDR3 is TGCAGTGCACTGACACCCTTTAATCAGCCCCAGCATTTT. This chain joins TRBV20-1 and TRBJ1-5; D not certain. This CDR3 comprises 13 residues. V lost 6 bases and J 4 bases, leaving 13 bases between the germline ends. Per germline, CDR1 DFQATT and CDR2 SNEGSKA (reference sequence).

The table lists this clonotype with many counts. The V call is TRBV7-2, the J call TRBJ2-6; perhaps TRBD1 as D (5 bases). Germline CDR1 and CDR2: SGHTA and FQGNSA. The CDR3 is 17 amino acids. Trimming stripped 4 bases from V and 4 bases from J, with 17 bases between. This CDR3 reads CASSSQGAVAGANVLTF. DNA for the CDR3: TGTGCCAGCAGCTCTCAAGGGGCTGTGGCCGGGGCCAACGTCCTGACTTTC.

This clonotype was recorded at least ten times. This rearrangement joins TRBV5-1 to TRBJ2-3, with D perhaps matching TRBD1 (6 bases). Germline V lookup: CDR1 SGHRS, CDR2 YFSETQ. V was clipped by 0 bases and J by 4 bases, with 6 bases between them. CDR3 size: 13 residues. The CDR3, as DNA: TGCGCCAGCAGCTTGGACAGGGCAGATACGCAGTATTTT. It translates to CASSLDRADTQYF.

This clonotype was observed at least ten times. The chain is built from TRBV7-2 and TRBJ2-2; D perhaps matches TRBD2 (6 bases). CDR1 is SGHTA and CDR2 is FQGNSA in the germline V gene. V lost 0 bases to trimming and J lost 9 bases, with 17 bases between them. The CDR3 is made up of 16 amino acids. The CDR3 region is CASSLATQGLSRELFF. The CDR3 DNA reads TGTGCCAGCAGCTTAGCGACTCAAGGACTATCCCGGGAGCTGTTTTTT.

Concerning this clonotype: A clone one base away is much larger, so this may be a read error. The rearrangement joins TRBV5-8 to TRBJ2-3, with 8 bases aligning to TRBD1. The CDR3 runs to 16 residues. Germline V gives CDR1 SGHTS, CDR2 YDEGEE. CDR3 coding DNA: TGTGCCAGCAGCCTTAGGACAGGGACCGGCACAGATACGCAGTGTTTT. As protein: CASSLRTGTGTDTQCF.

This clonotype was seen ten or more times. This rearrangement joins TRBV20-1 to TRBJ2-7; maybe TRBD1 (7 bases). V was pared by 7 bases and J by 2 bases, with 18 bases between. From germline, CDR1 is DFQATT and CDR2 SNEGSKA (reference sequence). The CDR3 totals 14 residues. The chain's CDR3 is CSGTGAGPPYEQYF. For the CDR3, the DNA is TGCAGTGGAACAGGGGCGGGACCTCCCTACGAGCAGTACTTC.

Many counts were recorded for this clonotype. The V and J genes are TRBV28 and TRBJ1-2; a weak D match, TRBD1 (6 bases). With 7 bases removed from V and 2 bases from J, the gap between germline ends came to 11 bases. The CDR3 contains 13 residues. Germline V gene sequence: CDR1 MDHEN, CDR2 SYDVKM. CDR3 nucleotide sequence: TGTGCCAGCACCCCCGGACAGAACTATGGCTACACCTTC. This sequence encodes CASTPGQNYGYTF.

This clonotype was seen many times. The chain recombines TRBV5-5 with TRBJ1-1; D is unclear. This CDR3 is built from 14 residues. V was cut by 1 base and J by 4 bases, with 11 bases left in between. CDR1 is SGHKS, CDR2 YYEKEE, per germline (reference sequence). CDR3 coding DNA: TGTGCCAGCAGCTTGCAATCGGCGAGCACTGAAGCTTTCTTT. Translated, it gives CASSLQSASTEAFF.

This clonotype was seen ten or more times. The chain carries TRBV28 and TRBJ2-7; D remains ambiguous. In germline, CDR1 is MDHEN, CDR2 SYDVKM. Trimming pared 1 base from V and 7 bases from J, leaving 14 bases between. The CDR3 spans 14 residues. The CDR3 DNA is TGTGCCAGCAGTTTATCCTTAGTCCGTGTGGAGCAGTACTTC. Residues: CASSLSLVRVEQYF.

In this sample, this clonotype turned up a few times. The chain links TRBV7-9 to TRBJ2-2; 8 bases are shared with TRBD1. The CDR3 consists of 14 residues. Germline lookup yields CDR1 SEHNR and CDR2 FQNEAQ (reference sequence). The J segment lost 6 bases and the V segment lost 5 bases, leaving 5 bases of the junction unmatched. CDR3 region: CASSRTGLSGELFF. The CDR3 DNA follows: TGTGCCAGCAGCCGGACAGGGCTGTCCGGGGAGCTGTTTTTT.

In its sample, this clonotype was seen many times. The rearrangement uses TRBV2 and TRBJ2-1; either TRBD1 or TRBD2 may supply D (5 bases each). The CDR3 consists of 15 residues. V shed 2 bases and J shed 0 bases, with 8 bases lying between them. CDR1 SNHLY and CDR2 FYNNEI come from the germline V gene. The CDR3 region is CASSERGSSYNEQFF. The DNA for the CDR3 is TGTGCCAGCAGTGAACGGGGCAGCTCCTACAATGAGCAGTTCTTC.

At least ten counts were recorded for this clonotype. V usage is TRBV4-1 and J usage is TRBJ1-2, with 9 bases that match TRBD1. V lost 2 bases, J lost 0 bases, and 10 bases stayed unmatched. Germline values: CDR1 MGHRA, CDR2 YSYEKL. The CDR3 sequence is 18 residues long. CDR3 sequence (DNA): TGCGCCAGCAGCCAAACCTGGACAGGGGTCGCTACTAACTATGGCTACACCTTC. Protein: CASSQTWTGVATNYGYTF.

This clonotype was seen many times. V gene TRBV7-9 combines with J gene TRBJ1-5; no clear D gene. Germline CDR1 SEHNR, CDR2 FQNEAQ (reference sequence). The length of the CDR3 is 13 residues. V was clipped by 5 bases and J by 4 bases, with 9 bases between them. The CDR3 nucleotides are TGTGCCAGCAGCAAGGACGGGAATCAGCCCCAGCATTTT. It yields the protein CASSKDGNQPQHF.

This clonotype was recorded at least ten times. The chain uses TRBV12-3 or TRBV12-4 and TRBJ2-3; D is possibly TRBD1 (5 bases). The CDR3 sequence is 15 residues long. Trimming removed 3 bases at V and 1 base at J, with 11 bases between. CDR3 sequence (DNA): TGTGCCAGCAGTTTTACTACAGGAGGCACAGATACGCAGTATTTT. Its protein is CASSFTTGGTDTQYF.

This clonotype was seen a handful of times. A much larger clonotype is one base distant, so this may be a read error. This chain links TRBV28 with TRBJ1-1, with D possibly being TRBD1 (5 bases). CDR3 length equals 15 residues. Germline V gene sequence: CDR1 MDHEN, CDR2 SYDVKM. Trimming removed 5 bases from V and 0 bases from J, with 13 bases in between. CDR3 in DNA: TGTGCCAGCAGTCGAGGCAGGGTTGTGAACACTGAAGCTTTCTTT. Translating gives CASSRGRVVNTEAFF.

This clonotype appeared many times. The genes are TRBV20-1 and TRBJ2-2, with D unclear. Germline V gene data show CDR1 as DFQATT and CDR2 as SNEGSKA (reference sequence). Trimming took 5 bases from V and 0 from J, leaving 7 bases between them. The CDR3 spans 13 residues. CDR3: CSAYSANTGELFF. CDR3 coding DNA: TGCAGTGCTTACAGCGCGAACACCGGGGAGCTGTTTTTT.

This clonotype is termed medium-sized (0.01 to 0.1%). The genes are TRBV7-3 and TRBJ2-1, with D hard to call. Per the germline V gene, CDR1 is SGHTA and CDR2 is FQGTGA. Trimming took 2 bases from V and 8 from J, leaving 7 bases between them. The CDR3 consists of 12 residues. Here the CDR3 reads CASSLGRDEQFF. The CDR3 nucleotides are TGTGCCAGCAGCTTAGGACGCGATGAGCAGTTCTTC. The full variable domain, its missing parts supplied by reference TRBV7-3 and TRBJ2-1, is GAGVSQTPSNKVTEKGKYVELRCDPISGHTALYWYRQSLGQGPEFLIYFQGTGAADDSGLPNDRFFAVRPEGSVSTLKIQRTERGDSAVYLCASSLGRDEQFFGPGTRLTVL.

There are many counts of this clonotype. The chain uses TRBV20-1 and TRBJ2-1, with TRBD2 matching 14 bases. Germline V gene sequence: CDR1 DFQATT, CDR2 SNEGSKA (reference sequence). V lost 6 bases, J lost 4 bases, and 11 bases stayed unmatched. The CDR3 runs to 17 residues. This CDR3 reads CSANLRTSGRRYNEQFF. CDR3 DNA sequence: TGCAGTGCCAACCTCAGGACTAGCGGGAGGCGATACAATGAGCAGTTCTTC.

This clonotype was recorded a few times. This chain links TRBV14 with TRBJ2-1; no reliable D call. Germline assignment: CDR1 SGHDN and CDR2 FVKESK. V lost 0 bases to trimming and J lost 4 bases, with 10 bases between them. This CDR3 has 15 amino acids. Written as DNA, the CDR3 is TGTGCCAGCAGCCAAGAGTCTACCCGTTACAATGAGCAGTTCTTC. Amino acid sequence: CASSQESTRYNEQFF.

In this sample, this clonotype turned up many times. The CDR3 spells CASSYGAGPQYF. CDR3 DNA: TGTGCCAGCAGTTACGGCGCAGGTCCCCAGTACTTC. The chain is built from TRBV6-6 and TRBJ2-5; D unresolved. The CDR3 is 12 amino acids. Germline loops: CDR1 MNHNY, CDR2 SVGAGI (reference sequence). Deletions cut 2 bases from V and 9 bases from J, with 10 bases between.

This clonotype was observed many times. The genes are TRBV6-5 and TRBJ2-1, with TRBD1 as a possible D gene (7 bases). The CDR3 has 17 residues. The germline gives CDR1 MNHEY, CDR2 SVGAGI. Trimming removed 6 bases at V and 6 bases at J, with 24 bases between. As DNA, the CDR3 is TGTGCCAGCAGCCGCTTGGGCAGGGGGGACAGCCTCAATGAGCAGTTCTTC. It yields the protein CASSRLGRGDSLNEQFF.

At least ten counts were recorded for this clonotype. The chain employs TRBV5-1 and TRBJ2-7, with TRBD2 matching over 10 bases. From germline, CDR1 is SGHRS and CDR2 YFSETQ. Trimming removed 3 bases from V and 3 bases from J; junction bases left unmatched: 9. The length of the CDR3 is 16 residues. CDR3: CASSSTSGVQGYEQYF. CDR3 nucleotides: TGCGCCAGCAGCTCAACTAGCGGGGTACAGGGCTACGAGCAGTACTTC.

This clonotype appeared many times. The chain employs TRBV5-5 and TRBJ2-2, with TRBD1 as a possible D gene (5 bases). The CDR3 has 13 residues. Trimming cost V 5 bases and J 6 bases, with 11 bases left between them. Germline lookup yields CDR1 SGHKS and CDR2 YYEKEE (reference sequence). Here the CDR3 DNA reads TGTGCCAGCAGAAACGCAGGGTCCGGGGAGCTGTTTTTT. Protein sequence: CASRNAGSGELFF. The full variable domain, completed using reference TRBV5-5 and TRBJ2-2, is DAGVTQSPTHLIKTRGQQVTLRCSPISGHKSVSWYQQVLGQGPQFIFQYYEKEERGRGNFPDRFSARQFPNYSSELNVNALLLGDSALYLCASRNAGSGELFFGEGSRLTVL.